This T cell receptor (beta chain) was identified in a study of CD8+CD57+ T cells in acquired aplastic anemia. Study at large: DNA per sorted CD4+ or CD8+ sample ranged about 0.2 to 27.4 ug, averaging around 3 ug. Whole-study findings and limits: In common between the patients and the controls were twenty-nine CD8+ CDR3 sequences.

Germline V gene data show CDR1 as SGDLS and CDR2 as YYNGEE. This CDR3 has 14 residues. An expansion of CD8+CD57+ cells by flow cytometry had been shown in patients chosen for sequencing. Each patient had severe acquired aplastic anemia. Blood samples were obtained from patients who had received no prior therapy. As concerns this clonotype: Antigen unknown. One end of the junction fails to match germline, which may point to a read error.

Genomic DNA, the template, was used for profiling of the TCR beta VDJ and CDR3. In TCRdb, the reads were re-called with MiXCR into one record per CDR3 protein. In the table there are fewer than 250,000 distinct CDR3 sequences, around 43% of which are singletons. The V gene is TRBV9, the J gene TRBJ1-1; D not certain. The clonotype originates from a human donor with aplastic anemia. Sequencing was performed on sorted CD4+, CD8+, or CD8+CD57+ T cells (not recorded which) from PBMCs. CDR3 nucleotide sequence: TGTGCCGGCAGCGAATCCGTCGGGGACACTGAAGCTTTCTTT. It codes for CAGSESVGDTEAFF.